The entry that follows covers one T cell receptor (beta chain) sequence. Its specificity is not known. V was clipped by 4 bases and J by 3 bases; unmatched bases: 7. Germline-derived CDR1 and CDR2 are SGHNT and YYREEE (reference sequence). The CDR3 runs to 16 residues. This entry is derived from a study of Graves' ophthalmopathy and Graves' hyperthyroidism. Amplification from RNA transcripts yielded the TCR beta CDR3 regions. Second-round multiplex PCR followed a first-round RT-PCR using HTBI primers. TCRdb re-called the multiplex PCR reads through MiXCR, storing one row per CDR3 protein. The sample yields over 650,000 distinct CDR3 sequences, over 40% seen once. General study points: Clonotypes were expanded in thyroid at above 0.001 frequency, and most also appeared in blood.

The chain employs TRBV5-4 and TRBJ1-3; 10 bases map to TRBD1. Sequenced: peripheral blood. This receptor was taken from an adult man with Graves' ophthalmopathy. CDR3 protein: CASSIWTGGIGNTIYF. In DNA form, the CDR3 reads TGTGCCAGCAGCATATGGACAGGGGGTATTGGAAACACCATATATTTT.